In this sample, the clone carrying this T cell receptor beta chain turned up once. Researchers took RNA transcripts and amplified TCR beta CDR3 regions from them. The first-round RT-PCR employed HTBI primers together with the Qiagen OneStep RT-PCR kit. A multiplex PCR was then performed as the second round. TCRdb used MiXCR to reprocess the multiplex PCR reads, holding one entry per CDR3 protein. This table has just over 600,000 distinct CDR3 sequences, approximately 22% appearing once. The CDR3 is 15 residues long. V dropped 4 bases and J dropped 2 bases, with 14 bases sitting between them. Germline V gene sequence: CDR1 MNHNS, CDR2 SASEGT. This record belongs to a study of Graves' ophthalmopathy and Graves' hyperthyroidism.

Material: peripheral blood. The clonotype originates from a woman aged 18 to 35 with stable Graves' hyperthyroidism. Some clones in this sample may be carry-over from other donors' samples. This chain connects TRBV6-1 to TRBJ1-1; no reliable D call. CDR3 protein: CASSATVYLNTEAFF. In DNA, the CDR3 is TGTGCCAGCAGTGCCACAGTCTACCTTAACACTGAAGCTTTCTTT.